The TCR beta chain described here comes from a study of early T cells in non-severe SARS-CoV-2 infection. Study as a whole: The chains were unpaired, and the sequenced material was bulk RNA from unsorted whole blood. General study results and limits: VDJdb matches were skewed toward anti-spike CD8 T cell responses.

CDR1 is SGHAT and CDR2 is FQDESV in the germline V gene (reference sequence). The CDR3 is 13 residues long. With regard to this clonotype: The antigen remains unidentified. The junction differs from germline at one of its ends, possibly a read error.

Individual cDNA molecules received unique molecular identifiers. TCRdb used MiXCR to reprocess the 5' RACE reads, holding one entry per CDR3 protein. The sample has some 66,000 distinct CDR3 sequences, roughly an eighth seen once. Sample: whole blood. The receptor comes from an adult who was a healthcare worker with PCR-confirmed SARS-CoV-2 infection or an uninfected control (not recorded which). The chain carries TRBV11-1 and TRBJ2-3; D gene unclear. In DNA, the CDR3 is TGCGCCAGCAGCTCCCACCCCACAGATACGCAGTATTTT. This sequence encodes CASSSHPTDTQYF.